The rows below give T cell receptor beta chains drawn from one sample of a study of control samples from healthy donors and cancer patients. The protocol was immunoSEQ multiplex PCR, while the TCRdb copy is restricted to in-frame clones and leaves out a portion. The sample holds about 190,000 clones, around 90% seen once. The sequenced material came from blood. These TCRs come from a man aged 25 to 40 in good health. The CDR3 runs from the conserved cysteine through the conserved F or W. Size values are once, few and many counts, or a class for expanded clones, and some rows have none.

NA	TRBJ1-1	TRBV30	CAWSVQGSEAFF
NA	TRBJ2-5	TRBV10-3	CAISDSGSKETQYF
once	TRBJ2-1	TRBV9	CASSVGLADNEQFF
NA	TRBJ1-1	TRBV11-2	CASSRPRGAPVEAFF
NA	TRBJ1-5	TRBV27	CASSPWGTGGFSNQPQHF
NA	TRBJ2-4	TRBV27	CASSSTTLGKNIQYF
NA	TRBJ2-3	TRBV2	CASSSGGNTDTQYF
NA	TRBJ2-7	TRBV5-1	CASSLIVGFGDRGVEQYF
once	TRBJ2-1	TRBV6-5	CASSYGAFGYNEQFF
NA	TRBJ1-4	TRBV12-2	CASHEKLFF
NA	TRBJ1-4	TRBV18	CASSLQGRNEKLFF
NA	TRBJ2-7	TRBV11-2	CASRRTAGLGQYF
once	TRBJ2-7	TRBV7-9	CASSRTYEQYF
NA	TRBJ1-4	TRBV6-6	CASSTRGGAGKLFF
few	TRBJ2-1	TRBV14	CASSPLGTGASYNEQFF
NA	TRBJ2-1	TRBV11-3	CASSKGGYNEQFF
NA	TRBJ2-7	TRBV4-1	CASSQVRVNEQYF
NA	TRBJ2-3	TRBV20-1	CSASDRVAFGDTQYF
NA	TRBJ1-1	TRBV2	CASSEARRGTNTEAFF
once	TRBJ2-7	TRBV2	CASSEHTGASYEQYF
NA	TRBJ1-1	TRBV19	CATQMNTEAFF
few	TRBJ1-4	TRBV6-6	CASSYPGQPGQEKLFF
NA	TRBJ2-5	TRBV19	CASSLSTGAKTQYF